The present TCR beta chain was sequenced within a study of regulatory T cells in long-lasting Graves disease. General study points: Rather than thyroid tissue, only peripheral blood underwent study. Favoring TRBV28, TRBJ1-2 and TRBJ2-5 was a feature seen in persistent disease.

Time point given: newly diagnosed GD, antithyroid drugs for less than 3 months. Generation of the TCR library employed RNA extracted from PBMCs. This clonotype was seen many times. Its specificity is not known. Per the germline V gene, CDR1 is KGHDR and CDR2 is SFDVKD. Germline trimming cut 3 bases from V and 5 bases from J; bases unmatched to any gene: 2. This CDR3 has 15 residues. Building of the TCR beta libraries involved iRepertoire HTBI primers and Arm-PCR of CDR3 regions. TCRdb re-called the multiplex PCR reads through MiXCR, storing one row per CDR3 protein. The profile shows roughly 350,000 distinct CDR3 sequences, over 15% of them singletons. These same records also appear under a second study, on T cells in Graves' hyperthyroidism and ophthalmopathy.

The chain has TRBV24-1 and TRBJ1-4; 10 nucleotides line up with TRBD1. This specimen was peripheral blood mononuclear cells (PBMCs), taken at new diagnosis, from a patient treated with antithyroid drugs. The origin of this receptor is a man between 40 and 49 years old with Graves disease. The CDR3 here is CATSDPGQGNEKLFF. The CDR3 bases are TGTGCCACCAGTGATCCGGGACAGGGGAATGAAAAACTGTTTTTT.